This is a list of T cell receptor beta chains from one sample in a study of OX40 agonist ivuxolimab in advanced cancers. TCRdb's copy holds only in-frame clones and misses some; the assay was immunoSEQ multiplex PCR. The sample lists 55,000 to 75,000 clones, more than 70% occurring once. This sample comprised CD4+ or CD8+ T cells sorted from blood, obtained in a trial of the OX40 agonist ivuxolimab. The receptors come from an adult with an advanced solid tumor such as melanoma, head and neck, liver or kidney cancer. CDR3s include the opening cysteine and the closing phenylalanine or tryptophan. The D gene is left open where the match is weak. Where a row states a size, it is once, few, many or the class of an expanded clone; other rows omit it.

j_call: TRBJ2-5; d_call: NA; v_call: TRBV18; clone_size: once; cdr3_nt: TGTGCCAGCTCACCACCGGTATTGCAGGAGACCCAGTACTTC; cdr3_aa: CASSPPVLQETQYF
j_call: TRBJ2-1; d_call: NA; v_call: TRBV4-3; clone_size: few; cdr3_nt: TGCGCCAGCAGCCTCTATTTAGGTTCAGGGCCAGGGAACTACAATGAGCAGTTCTTC; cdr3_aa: CASSLYLGSGPGNYNEQFF
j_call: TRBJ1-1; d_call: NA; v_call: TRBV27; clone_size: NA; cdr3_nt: TGTGCCAGCAGTTATAAGGAGGGCACTGAAGCTTTCTTT; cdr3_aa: CASSYKEGTEAFF
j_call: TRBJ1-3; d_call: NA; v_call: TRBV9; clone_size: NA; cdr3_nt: TGTGCCAGCAGCGTAGCGAGTTCTGGAAACACCATATATTTT; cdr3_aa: CASSVASSGNTIYF
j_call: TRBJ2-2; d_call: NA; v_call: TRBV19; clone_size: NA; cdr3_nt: TGTGCCAGTACCAGGGTCAGGGCCACCGGGGAGCTGTTTTTT; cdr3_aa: CASTRVRATGELFF
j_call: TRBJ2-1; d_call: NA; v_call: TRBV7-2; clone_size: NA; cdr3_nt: TGTGCCAGCAGCCCGAAGGGCGGACGTGAGCAGTTCTTC; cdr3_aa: CASSPKGGREQFF
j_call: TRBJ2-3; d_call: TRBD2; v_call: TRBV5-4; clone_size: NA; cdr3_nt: TGTGCCAGCAGCCTCGAATTACTAGCGGGGGGGTCCACAGATACGCAGTATTTT; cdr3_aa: CASSLELLAGGSTDTQYF
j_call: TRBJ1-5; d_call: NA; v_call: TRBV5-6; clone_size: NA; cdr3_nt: TGTGCCAGCAGCTTGTGGTCCGTAAATCAGCCCCAGCATTTT; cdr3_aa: CASSLWSVNQPQHF
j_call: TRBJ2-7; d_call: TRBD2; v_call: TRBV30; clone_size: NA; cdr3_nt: TGTGCCTGGCAAGACCCCGGGGGGGCCGGCGAGCAGTACTTC; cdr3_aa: CAWQDPGGAGEQYF
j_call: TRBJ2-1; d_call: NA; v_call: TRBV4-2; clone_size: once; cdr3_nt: TGTGCCAGCAGCCAAGAAGGAACCGTGGGTGAGCAGTTCTTC; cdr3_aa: CASSQEGTVGEQFF
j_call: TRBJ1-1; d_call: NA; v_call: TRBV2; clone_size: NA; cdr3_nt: TGTGCCAGCAGCGGGACTGAAGCTTTCTTT; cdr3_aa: CASSGTEAFF
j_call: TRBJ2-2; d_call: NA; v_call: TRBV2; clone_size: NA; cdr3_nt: TGTGCCAGCAGTCCCCAGAGGGGGGACACCGGGGAGCTGTTTTTT; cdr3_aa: CASSPQRGDTGELFF
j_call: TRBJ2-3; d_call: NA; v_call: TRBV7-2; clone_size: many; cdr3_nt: TGTGCCAGCAGCTTGGGGACTCCCCGCACAGATACGCAGTATTTT; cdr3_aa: CASSLGTPRTDTQYF
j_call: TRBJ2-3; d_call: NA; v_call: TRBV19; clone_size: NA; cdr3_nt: TGTGCCAGTACCCTGGACAGATGGAGAACAGATACGCAGTATTTT; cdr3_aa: CASTLDRWRTDTQYF
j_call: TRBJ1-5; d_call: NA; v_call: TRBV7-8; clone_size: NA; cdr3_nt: TGTGCCAGCAGCTTAGGATTGGTTTCAGGGCCCAATCAGCCCCAGCATTTT; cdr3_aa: CASSLGLVSGPNQPQHF
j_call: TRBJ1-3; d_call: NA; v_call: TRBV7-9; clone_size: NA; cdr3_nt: TGTGCCAGCAGCTTAGACTTGGCTGGAAACACCATATATTTT; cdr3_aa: CASSLDLAGNTIYF
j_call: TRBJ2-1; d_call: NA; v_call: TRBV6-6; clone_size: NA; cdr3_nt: TGTGCCAGCACCTTTAGCGGATACAATGAGCAGTTCTTC; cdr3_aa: CASTFSGYNEQFF
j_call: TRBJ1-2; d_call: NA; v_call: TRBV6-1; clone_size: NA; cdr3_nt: TGTGCCAGCAGGCCGGGGCCAATGGGCGGCTACACCTTC; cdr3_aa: CASRPGPMGGYTF
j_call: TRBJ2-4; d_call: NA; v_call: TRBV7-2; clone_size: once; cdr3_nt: TGTGCCAGCAGCTCCCCCCAGGGGAGGGCGAAAAACATTCAGTACTTC; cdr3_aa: CASSSPQGRAKNIQYF
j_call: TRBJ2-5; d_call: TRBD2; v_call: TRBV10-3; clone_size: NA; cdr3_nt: TGTGCCATCAGCTTAGCGGGGGGGGCCCAAGAGACCCAGTACTTC; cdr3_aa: CAISLAGGAQETQYF
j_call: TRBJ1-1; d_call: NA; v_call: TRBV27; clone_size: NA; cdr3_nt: TGTGCCAGCAGCCGCGGACAGCGGAACACTGAAGCTTTCTTT; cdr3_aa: CASSRGQRNTEAFF
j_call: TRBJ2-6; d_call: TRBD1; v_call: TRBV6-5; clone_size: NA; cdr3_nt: TGTGCCAGCAGTTCCGGGACAGGGACAGGGGCCAACGTCCTGACTTTC; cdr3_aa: CASSSGTGTGANVLTF
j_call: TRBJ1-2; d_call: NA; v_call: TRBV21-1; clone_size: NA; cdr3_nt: TGTGCCAGCAAGAGGTGCGGCTACACCTTC; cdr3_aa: CASKRCGYTF
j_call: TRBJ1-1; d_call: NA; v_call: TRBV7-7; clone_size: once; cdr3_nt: TGTGCCAGCAGCTTACGCGGCCGGAACACTGAAGCTTTCTTT; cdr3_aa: CASSLRGRNTEAFF
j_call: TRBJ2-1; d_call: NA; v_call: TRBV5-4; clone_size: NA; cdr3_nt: TGTGCCAGCAGCCGGGACACCAACCCTACCTACAATGAGCAGTTCTTC; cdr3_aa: CASSRDTNPTYNEQFF
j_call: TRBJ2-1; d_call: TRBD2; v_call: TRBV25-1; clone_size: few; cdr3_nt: TGTGCCAGCAGTCCTTCGACTAGCGGGGGGTCCAATGAGCAGTTCTTC; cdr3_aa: CASSPSTSGGSNEQFF
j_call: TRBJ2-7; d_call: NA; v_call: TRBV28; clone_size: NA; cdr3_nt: TGTGCCAGCAGTTCACCGGGACTGTCCTACGAGCAGTACTTC; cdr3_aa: CASSSPGLSYEQYF
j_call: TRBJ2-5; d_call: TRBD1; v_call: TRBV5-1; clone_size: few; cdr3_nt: TGCGCCAGCAGCTTAGTAGGGACAGGGGGCGAGGAGACCCAGTACTTC; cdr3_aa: CASSLVGTGGEETQYF
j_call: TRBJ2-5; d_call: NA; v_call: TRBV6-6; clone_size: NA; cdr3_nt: TGTGCCAGCAGTTACTCTATAGAAGGGACCCAGTACTTC; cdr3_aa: CASSYSIEGTQYF
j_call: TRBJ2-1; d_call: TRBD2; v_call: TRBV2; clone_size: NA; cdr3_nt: TGTGCCAGCAGCGGACTAGCGGGATTTTACAATGAGCAGTTCTTC; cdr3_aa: CASSGLAGFYNEQFF
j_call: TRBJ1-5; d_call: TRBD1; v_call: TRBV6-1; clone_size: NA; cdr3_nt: TGTGCCAGCAGTACCCGGACAGGGGAAAATCAGCCCCAGCATTTT; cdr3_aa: CASSTRTGENQPQHF
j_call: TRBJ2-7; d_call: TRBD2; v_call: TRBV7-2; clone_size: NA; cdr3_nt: TGTGCCAGCAGCCGAAGCGGGAGGGCCTACGAGCAGTACTTC; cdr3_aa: CASSRSGRAYEQYF
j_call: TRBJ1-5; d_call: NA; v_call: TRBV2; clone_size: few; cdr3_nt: TGTGCCAGCAGTGAAGAGAGCGGAGGGAGCAATCAGCCCCAGCATTTT; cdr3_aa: CASSEESGGSNQPQHF
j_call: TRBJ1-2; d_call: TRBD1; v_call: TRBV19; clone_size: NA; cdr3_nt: TGTGCCAGTAGTCTAAAGACAGGGGCGAACTATGGCTACACCTTC; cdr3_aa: CASSLKTGANYGYTF
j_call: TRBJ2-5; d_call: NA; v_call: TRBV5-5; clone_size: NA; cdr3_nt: TGTGCCAGCAGCCCAACCGACAGTGACGTATACTTC; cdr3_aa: CASSPTDSDVYF
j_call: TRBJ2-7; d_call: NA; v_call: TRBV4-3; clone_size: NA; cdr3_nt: TGCGCCAGCAGGGTGCCGGGATCTCCTCCCTACGAGCAGTACTTC; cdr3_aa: CASRVPGSPPYEQYF
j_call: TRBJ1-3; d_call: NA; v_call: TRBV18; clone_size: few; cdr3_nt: TGTGCCAGCTCACCTCGCGGGGATTACTCTGGAAACACCATATATTTT; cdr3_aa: CASSPRGDYSGNTIYF
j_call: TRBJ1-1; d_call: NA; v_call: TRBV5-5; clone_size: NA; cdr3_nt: TGTGCCAGCAGGACTTCAATGAACACTGAAGCTTTCTTT; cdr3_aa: CASRTSMNTEAFF
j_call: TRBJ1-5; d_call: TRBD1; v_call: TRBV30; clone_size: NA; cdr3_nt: TGTGCCTGGAGTGAGGGACAGGGGTATAGTCAGCCCCAGCATTTT; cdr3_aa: CAWSEGQGYSQPQHF
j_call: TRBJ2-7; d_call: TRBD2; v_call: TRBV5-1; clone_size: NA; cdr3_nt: TGCGCCAGCAGCTTGGGGGTGACTAGCGGGAGAGATTACGAGCAGTACTTC; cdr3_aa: CASSLGVTSGRDYEQYF
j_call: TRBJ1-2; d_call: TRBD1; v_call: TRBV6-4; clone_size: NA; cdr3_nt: TGTGCCAGCAGACTTGAGGACAGGGGGAACTATGGCTACACCTTC; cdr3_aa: CASRLEDRGNYGYTF
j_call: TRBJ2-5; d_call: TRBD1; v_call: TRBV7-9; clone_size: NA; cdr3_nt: TGTGCCAGCAGCCCCCGGACAGGGGAAGAGACCCAGTACTTC; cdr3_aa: CASSPRTGEETQYF
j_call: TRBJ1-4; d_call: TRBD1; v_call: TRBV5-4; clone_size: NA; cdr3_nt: TGTGCCAGCAGCGTGAACAGGGGCCTTAATGAAAAACTGTTTTTT; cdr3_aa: CASSVNRGLNEKLFF
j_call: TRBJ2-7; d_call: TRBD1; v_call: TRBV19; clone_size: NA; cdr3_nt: TGTGCCAGTAGTATCTCTGCAGGGGGCGGCGAGCAGTACTTC; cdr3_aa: CASSISAGGGEQYF